A single sample is the source of the 3 T cell receptor beta chains below, sequenced in a study of blood T cell repertoires in COVID-19. Some clones are missing from TCRdb's copy, which holds only in-frame ones; the method was immunoSEQ multiplex PCR. The table records a few hundred thousand clones, roughly 84% of them present only once. Sequencing used peripheral blood. Receptors were obtained from a woman between 45 and 65 years old with acute or convalescent COVID-19.

The chain uses TRBV4-1 and TRBJ2-3, with 10 bases lining up with TRBD1. This CDR3 is 15 amino acids long. In germline, CDR1 is MGHRA, CDR2 YSYEKL. Trimming removed 4 bases from V and 5 bases from J; junction bases left unmatched: 6. The CDR3 loop reads CASSRPGQGKDTQYF. The CDR3 bases are TGCGCCAGCAGCCGCCCGGGACAGGGGAAAGATACGCAGTATTTT.

This clone appeared once. This rearrangement joins TRBV5-5 to TRBJ2-7; 12 bases map to TRBD1. J lost 7 bases, V lost 3 bases, and 5 bases had no gene match. CDR3 length: 14 amino acids. Germline-derived CDR1 and CDR2 are SGHKS and YYEKEE (reference sequence). The DNA for the CDR3 is TGTGCCAGCAGCTGGGGGACAGGGGGCATTGAGCAGTACTTC. Its protein is CASSWGTGGIEQYF.

The genes are TRBV5-1 and TRBJ2-5; 10 bases match TRBD1. The trim removed 4 bases at V and 4 bases at J, leaving 7 bases unmatched. The CDR3 sequence is 15 residues long. Per germline, CDR1 SGHRS and CDR2 YFSETQ. The CDR3 DNA is TGCGCCAGCAGCCCGCTGACAGGGGGCACAGAGACCCAGTACTTC. The encoded protein is CASSPLTGGTETQYF.